Reported below is one TCR beta chain. The record originates from a study of blood T cell repertoires in COVID-19. As for the study in general: Collection of acute and convalescent COVID-19 samples took place in the United States, Italy and Spain. Sources were T cells, B-cell-depleted T cells, or PBMCs; the material itself was cDNA or gDNA.

The CDR3 contains 13 residues. The V gene lost 6 bases and the J gene lost 4 bases, with 12 bases spanning the gap. Germline assignment: CDR1 MNHEY and CDR2 SVGEGT. In the source study's methods: Amplified reference gene primers provided the basis for estimating nucleated cell counts. TCRdb keeps only in-frame clones here, not all; method: immunoSEQ multiplex PCR. The V and J calls and clone size are taken from that table; D and trimming were inferred from the DNA. The data show about 140,000 clones, over 70% seen once. The sample was peripheral blood. V and J are TRBV6-2 or TRBV6-3 and TRBJ1-1; D is ambiguous. The source of this sequence is a human donor in a cohort sampled during active COVID-19. The CDR3 loop is CASSLRGSTEAFF. The DNA for the CDR3 is TGTGCCAGCAGCCTAAGAGGGAGCACTGAAGCTTTCTTT.